A selection of T cell receptor beta chains follows, all from one sample in a study of T cells in Graves' hyperthyroidism and ophthalmopathy. Each CDR3 protein is one row after TCRdb ran MiXCR on the multiplex PCR reads. This table has approximately 530,000 distinct CDR3 sequences, 16% appearing once. The specimen sequenced was blood. The receptors come from a young woman with Graves' hyperthyroidism. CDR3s include the opening cysteine and the closing phenylalanine or tryptophan. The order of the fields is J gene, D gene, clone size, V gene, CDR3 protein, CDR3 DNA. The D gene is left open where the match is weak. Clone size is stated in some rows and not others, as once, few, many or a class when expanded.

j_call: TRBJ1-1
d_call: -
clone_size: -
v_call: TRBV28
cdr3_aa: CASSFRDGAAFF
cdr3_nt: TGTGCCAGCAGTTTCAGGGACGGTGCGGCTTTCTTT

j_call: TRBJ2-5
d_call: -
clone_size: many
v_call: TRBV6-2/TRBV6-3
cdr3_aa: CASSVGPQKTQYF
cdr3_nt: TGTGCCAGCAGTGTGGGGCCGCAGAAGACCCAGTACTTC

j_call: TRBJ2-7
d_call: TRBD1
clone_size: -
v_call: TRBV29-1
cdr3_aa: CSVDWERDRGIHGQYF
cdr3_nt: TGCAGCGTTGATTGGGAGCGGGACAGGGGAATTCATGGGCAGTACTTC

j_call: TRBJ2-5
d_call: -
clone_size: few
v_call: TRBV4-3
cdr3_aa: CASSQGSPYQETQYF
cdr3_nt: TGCGCCAGCAGCCAAGGTTCCCCGTACCAAGAGACCCAGTACTTC

j_call: TRBJ1-1
d_call: -
clone_size: few
v_call: TRBV7-2
cdr3_aa: CASSSLLVGAFF
cdr3_nt: TGTGCCAGCAGCTCCTTACTGGTGGGAGCTTTCTTT

j_call: TRBJ2-5
d_call: TRBD2
clone_size: many
v_call: TRBV6-1
cdr3_aa: CASNTSGRGGETQYF
cdr3_nt: TGTGCCAGCAATACTAGCGGGAGGGGGGGAGAGACCCAGTACTTC

j_call: TRBJ2-2
d_call: -
clone_size: few
v_call: TRBV11-2
cdr3_aa: CASSLVGYRAINTGELFF
cdr3_nt: TGTGCCAGCAGCTTAGTCGGGTACAGGGCTATAAACACCGGGGAGCTGTTTTTT

j_call: TRBJ2-7
d_call: TRBD2
clone_size: many
v_call: TRBV28
cdr3_aa: CASSQVTDWPGLGGEQYF
cdr3_nt: TGTGCCAGCAGTCAAGTGACGGACTGGCCGGGGCTGGGGGGGGAGCAGTACTTC

j_call: TRBJ1-1
d_call: TRBD1
clone_size: many
v_call: TRBV2
cdr3_aa: CASSPQGRAEAFF
cdr3_nt: TGTGCCAGCAGTCCACAGGGGCGGGCTGAAGCTTTCTTT

j_call: TRBJ2-7
d_call: -
clone_size: -
v_call: TRBV29-1
cdr3_aa: CSGTTASSYEQYF
cdr3_nt: TGCAGCGGGACGACAGCGAGCTCCTACGAGCAGTACTTC

j_call: TRBJ2-1
d_call: TRBD2
clone_size: -
v_call: TRBV7-8
cdr3_aa: CASSLFRAGGPGDEQFF
cdr3_nt: TGTGCCAGCAGCTTATTCAGGGCGGGGGGGCCGGGCGATGAGCAGTTCTTC

j_call: TRBJ1-2
d_call: TRBD1
clone_size: few
v_call: TRBV29-1
cdr3_aa: CSVLDRPNGYTF
cdr3_nt: TGCAGCGTGCTGGACAGGCCTAATGGCTACACCTTC

j_call: TRBJ2-5
d_call: -
clone_size: few
v_call: TRBV7-9
cdr3_aa: CASSLAAGQETQYF
cdr3_nt: TGTGCCAGCAGCTTAGCGGCGGGGCAAGAGACCCAGTACTTC

j_call: TRBJ2-7
d_call: -
clone_size: many
v_call: TRBV27
cdr3_aa: CASSLSGQGGEQYF
cdr3_nt: TGTGCCAGCAGTTTATCGGGGCAGGGGGGCGAGCAGTACTTC

j_call: TRBJ2-7
d_call: TRBD1
clone_size: -
v_call: TRBV30
cdr3_aa: CAWEPGQGDYEQYF
cdr3_nt: TGTGCCTGGGAACCGGGACAGGGGGACTACGAGCAGTACTTC

j_call: TRBJ2-2
d_call: -
clone_size: -
v_call: TRBV24-1
cdr3_aa: CATSGPSSTGELFF
cdr3_nt: TGTGCCACCAGTGGGCCGAGTAGTACCGGGGAGCTGTTTTTT

j_call: TRBJ2-1
d_call: -
clone_size: many
v_call: TRBV5-1
cdr3_aa: CASSFNRELAEQFF
cdr3_nt: TGCGCCAGCAGCTTCAACCGGGAGTTGGCTGAGCAGTTCTTC

j_call: TRBJ2-1
d_call: TRBD2
clone_size: few
v_call: TRBV10-3
cdr3_aa: CAISESKTGAGDNEQFF
cdr3_nt: TGTGCCATCAGTGAGTCGAAGACTGGCGCGGGAGATAATGAGCAGTTCTTC

j_call: TRBJ1-2
d_call: -
clone_size: many
v_call: TRBV18
cdr3_aa: CASSPSGQVYGYTF
cdr3_nt: TGTGCCAGCTCACCATCGGGGCAGGTCTATGGCTACACCTTC

j_call: TRBJ2-1
d_call: TRBD2
clone_size: few
v_call: TRBV27
cdr3_aa: CASRPRMGLAGGNEQFF
cdr3_nt: TGTGCCAGCAGACCGAGAATGGGACTAGCGGGGGGCAATGAGCAGTTCTTC

j_call: TRBJ2-1
d_call: TRBD1
clone_size: few
v_call: TRBV24-1
cdr3_aa: CATSDVTGTGFGEQFF
cdr3_nt: TGTGCCACCAGTGATGTAACCGGGACAGGGTTCGGTGAGCAGTTCTTC

j_call: TRBJ1-2
d_call: -
clone_size: many
v_call: TRBV5-1
cdr3_aa: CASSLEGALGYGYTF
cdr3_nt: TGCGCCAGCAGCTTGGAAGGGGCGCTGGGCTATGGCTACACCTTC

j_call: TRBJ2-1
d_call: TRBD1
clone_size: few
v_call: TRBV19
cdr3_aa: CASATQGADYNEQFF
cdr3_nt: TGTGCCAGTGCAACACAGGGGGCGGACTACAATGAGCAGTTCTTC

j_call: TRBJ2-1
d_call: -
clone_size: -
v_call: TRBV5-1
cdr3_aa: CASSSSGTNYNEQFF
cdr3_nt: TGCGCCAGCAGCTCCTCCGGGACAAATTACAATGAGCAGTTCTTC

j_call: TRBJ2-1
d_call: -
clone_size: many
v_call: TRBV6-2/TRBV6-3
cdr3_aa: CASSTDYPGYNEQFF
cdr3_nt: TGTGCCAGCAGTACCGATTACCCGGGCTACAATGAGCAGTTCTTC

j_call: TRBJ2-7
d_call: TRBD2
clone_size: -
v_call: TRBV18
cdr3_aa: CASSQEPGLAPRKQYF
cdr3_nt: TGTGCCAGCTCACAGGAACCGGGACTAGCGCCTCGAAAGCAGTACTTC

j_call: TRBJ2-2
d_call: -
clone_size: few
v_call: TRBV7-3
cdr3_aa: CASSFSHRVTGELFF
cdr3_nt: TGTGCCAGCAGCTTCTCTCACAGGGTAACCGGGGAGCTGTTTTTT

j_call: TRBJ2-1
d_call: TRBD1
clone_size: many
v_call: TRBV29-1
cdr3_aa: CSVVWDRAYNEQFF
cdr3_nt: TGCAGCGTTGTCTGGGACAGGGCGTACAATGAGCAGTTCTTC

j_call: TRBJ2-3
d_call: -
clone_size: many
v_call: TRBV27
cdr3_aa: CASSLSKPSSDTQYF
cdr3_nt: TGTGCCAGCAGTTTATCGAAACCCAGTTCAGATACGCAGTATTTT

j_call: TRBJ1-1
d_call: -
clone_size: once
v_call: TRBV6-1
cdr3_aa: CASKGSLLPNTEAFF
cdr3_nt: TGTGCCAGCAAAGGTTCTCTGCTCCCGAACACTGAAGCTTTCTTT

j_call: TRBJ2-7
d_call: -
clone_size: many
v_call: TRBV12-3/TRBV12-4
cdr3_aa: CASGPKSSYEQYF
cdr3_nt: TGTGCCAGCGGCCCGAAGAGCTCCTACGAGCAGTACTTC

j_call: TRBJ1-5
d_call: TRBD1
clone_size: few
v_call: TRBV30
cdr3_aa: CAWRIQGANQPQHF
cdr3_nt: TGTGCCTGGAGGATACAGGGGGCGAATCAGCCCCAGCATTTT

j_call: TRBJ2-3
d_call: TRBD1
clone_size: -
v_call: TRBV6-4
cdr3_aa: CASSAGTGGGTDTQYF
cdr3_nt: TGTGCCAGCAGCGCCGGGACAGGAGGAGGCACAGATACGCAGTATTTT

j_call: TRBJ2-7
d_call: TRBD1
clone_size: few
v_call: TRBV14
cdr3_aa: CASSQWNGQEEIYEQYF
cdr3_nt: TGTGCCAGCAGCCAATGGAACGGACAGGAGGAAATCTACGAGCAGTACTTC

j_call: TRBJ2-7
d_call: -
clone_size: many
v_call: TRBV7-9
cdr3_aa: CASSTLGGHFSYEQYF
cdr3_nt: TGTGCCAGCAGCACCTTGGGGGGACACTTTTCCTACGAGCAGTACTTC

j_call: TRBJ2-5
d_call: TRBD2
clone_size: few
v_call: TRBV4-3
cdr3_aa: CASSQESGGRAQETQYF
cdr3_nt: TGCGCCAGCAGCCAAGAATCGGGCGGGAGGGCCCAAGAGACCCAGTACTTC

j_call: TRBJ1-1
d_call: -
clone_size: few
v_call: TRBV13
cdr3_aa: CASSLEDRNTEAFF
cdr3_nt: TGTGCCAGCAGCTTAGAGGACAGGAACACTGAAGCTTTCTTT

j_call: TRBJ2-3
d_call: TRBD2
clone_size: -
v_call: TRBV7-2
cdr3_aa: CASSLGSAGVADTQYF
cdr3_nt: TGTGCCAGCAGCTTAGGCTCAGCGGGAGTGGCAGATACGCAGTATTTT

j_call: TRBJ2-5
d_call: TRBD2
clone_size: many
v_call: TRBV12-3/TRBV12-4
cdr3_aa: CASSLRLAETGRETQYF
cdr3_nt: TGTGCCAGCAGTTTGCGGCTAGCGGAGACCGGGCGAGAGACCCAGTACTTC

j_call: TRBJ1-1
d_call: TRBD1
clone_size: many
v_call: TRBV29-1
cdr3_aa: CSVGLDREAFF
cdr3_nt: TGCAGCGTGGGACTGGACAGGGAAGCTTTCTTT

j_call: TRBJ1-1
d_call: -
clone_size: -
v_call: TRBV12-3/TRBV12-4
cdr3_aa: CASCLPGRYPNTEAFF
cdr3_nt: TGTGCCAGCTGTCTCCCAGGGCGGTACCCGAACACTGAAGCTTTCTTT

j_call: TRBJ2-2
d_call: -
clone_size: few
v_call: TRBV6-2/TRBV6-3
cdr3_aa: CASSYSLWEPGELFF
cdr3_nt: TGTGCCAGCAGTTACTCCCTTTGGGAGCCCGGGGAGCTGTTTTTT

j_call: TRBJ2-1
d_call: TRBD1
clone_size: many
v_call: TRBV14
cdr3_aa: CASSHRTGSYNEQFF
cdr3_nt: TGTGCCAGCAGCCATAGGACAGGGAGTTACAATGAGCAGTTCTTC

j_call: TRBJ1-6
d_call: TRBD1
clone_size: -
v_call: TRBV4-1
cdr3_aa: CASSQDGTGFSPLHF
cdr3_nt: TGCGCCAGCAGCCAAGATGGGACAGGGTTTTCACCCCTCCACTTT

j_call: TRBJ2-5
d_call: TRBD2
clone_size: few
v_call: TRBV18
cdr3_aa: CASSPMSLAGETQYF
cdr3_nt: TGTGCCAGCTCACCAATGAGTCTAGCGGGAGAGACCCAGTACTTC

j_call: TRBJ2-5
d_call: TRBD2
clone_size: many
v_call: TRBV27
cdr3_aa: CASSLSLAGGLETQYF
cdr3_nt: TGTGCCAGCAGTTTATCTTTAGCGGGTGGGTTGGAGACCCAGTACTTC

j_call: TRBJ2-1
d_call: -
clone_size: many
v_call: TRBV7-8
cdr3_aa: CASSPSIGRPINEQFF
cdr3_nt: TGTGCCAGCAGCCCTAGTATAGGACGGCCGATCAATGAGCAGTTCTTC

j_call: TRBJ1-5
d_call: -
clone_size: many
v_call: TRBV30
cdr3_aa: CAWSVRGAGQPQHF
cdr3_nt: TGTGCCTGGAGTGTACGGGGGGCTGGTCAGCCCCAGCATTTT

j_call: TRBJ2-2
d_call: -
clone_size: few
v_call: TRBV6-1
cdr3_aa: CASSDPGGSNTGELFF
cdr3_nt: TGTGCCAGCAGCGATCCCGGGGGCTCGAACACCGGGGAGCTGTTTTTT